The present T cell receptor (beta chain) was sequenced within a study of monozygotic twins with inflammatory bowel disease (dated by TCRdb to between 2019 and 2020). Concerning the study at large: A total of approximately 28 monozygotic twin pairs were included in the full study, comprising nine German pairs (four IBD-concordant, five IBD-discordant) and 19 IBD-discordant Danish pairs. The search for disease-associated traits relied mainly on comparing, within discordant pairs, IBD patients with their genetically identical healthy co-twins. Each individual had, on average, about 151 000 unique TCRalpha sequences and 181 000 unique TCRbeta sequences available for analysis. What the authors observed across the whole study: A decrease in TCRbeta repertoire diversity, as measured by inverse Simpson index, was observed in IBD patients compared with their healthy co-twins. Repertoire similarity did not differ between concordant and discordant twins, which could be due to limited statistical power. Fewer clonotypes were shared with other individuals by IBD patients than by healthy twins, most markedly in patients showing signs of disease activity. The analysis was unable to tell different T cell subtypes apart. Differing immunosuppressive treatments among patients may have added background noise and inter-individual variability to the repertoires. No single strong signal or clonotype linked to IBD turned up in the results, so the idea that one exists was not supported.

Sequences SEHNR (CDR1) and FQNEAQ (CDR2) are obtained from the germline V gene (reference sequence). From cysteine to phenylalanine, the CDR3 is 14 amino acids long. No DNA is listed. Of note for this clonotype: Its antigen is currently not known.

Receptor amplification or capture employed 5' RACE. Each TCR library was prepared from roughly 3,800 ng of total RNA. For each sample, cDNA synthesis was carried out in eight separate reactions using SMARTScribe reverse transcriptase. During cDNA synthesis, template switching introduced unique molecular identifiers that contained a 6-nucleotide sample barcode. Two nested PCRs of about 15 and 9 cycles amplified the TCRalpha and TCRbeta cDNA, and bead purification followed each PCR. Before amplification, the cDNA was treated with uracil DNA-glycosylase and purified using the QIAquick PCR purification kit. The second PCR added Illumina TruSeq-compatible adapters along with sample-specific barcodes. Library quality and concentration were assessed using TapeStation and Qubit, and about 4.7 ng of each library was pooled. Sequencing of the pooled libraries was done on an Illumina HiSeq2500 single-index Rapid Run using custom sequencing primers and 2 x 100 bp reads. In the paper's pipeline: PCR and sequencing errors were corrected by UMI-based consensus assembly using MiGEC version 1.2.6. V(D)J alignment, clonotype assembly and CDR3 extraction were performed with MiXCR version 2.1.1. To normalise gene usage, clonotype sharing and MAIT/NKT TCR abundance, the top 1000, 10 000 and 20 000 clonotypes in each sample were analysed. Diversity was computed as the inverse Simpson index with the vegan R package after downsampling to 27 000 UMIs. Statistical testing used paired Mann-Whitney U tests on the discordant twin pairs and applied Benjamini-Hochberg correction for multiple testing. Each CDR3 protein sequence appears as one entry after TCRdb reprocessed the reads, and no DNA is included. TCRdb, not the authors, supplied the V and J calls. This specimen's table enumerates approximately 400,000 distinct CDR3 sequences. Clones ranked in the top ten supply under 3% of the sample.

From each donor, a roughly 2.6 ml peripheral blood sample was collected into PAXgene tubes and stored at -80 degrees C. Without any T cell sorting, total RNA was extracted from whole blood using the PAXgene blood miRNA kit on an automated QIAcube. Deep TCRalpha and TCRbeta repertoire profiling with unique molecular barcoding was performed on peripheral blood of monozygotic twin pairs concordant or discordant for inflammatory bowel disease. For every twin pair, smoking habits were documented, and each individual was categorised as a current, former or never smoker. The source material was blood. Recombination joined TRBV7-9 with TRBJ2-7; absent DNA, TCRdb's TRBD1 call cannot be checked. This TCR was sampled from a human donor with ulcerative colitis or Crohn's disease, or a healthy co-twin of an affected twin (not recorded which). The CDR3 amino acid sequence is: CASSGRGTSYEQYF.